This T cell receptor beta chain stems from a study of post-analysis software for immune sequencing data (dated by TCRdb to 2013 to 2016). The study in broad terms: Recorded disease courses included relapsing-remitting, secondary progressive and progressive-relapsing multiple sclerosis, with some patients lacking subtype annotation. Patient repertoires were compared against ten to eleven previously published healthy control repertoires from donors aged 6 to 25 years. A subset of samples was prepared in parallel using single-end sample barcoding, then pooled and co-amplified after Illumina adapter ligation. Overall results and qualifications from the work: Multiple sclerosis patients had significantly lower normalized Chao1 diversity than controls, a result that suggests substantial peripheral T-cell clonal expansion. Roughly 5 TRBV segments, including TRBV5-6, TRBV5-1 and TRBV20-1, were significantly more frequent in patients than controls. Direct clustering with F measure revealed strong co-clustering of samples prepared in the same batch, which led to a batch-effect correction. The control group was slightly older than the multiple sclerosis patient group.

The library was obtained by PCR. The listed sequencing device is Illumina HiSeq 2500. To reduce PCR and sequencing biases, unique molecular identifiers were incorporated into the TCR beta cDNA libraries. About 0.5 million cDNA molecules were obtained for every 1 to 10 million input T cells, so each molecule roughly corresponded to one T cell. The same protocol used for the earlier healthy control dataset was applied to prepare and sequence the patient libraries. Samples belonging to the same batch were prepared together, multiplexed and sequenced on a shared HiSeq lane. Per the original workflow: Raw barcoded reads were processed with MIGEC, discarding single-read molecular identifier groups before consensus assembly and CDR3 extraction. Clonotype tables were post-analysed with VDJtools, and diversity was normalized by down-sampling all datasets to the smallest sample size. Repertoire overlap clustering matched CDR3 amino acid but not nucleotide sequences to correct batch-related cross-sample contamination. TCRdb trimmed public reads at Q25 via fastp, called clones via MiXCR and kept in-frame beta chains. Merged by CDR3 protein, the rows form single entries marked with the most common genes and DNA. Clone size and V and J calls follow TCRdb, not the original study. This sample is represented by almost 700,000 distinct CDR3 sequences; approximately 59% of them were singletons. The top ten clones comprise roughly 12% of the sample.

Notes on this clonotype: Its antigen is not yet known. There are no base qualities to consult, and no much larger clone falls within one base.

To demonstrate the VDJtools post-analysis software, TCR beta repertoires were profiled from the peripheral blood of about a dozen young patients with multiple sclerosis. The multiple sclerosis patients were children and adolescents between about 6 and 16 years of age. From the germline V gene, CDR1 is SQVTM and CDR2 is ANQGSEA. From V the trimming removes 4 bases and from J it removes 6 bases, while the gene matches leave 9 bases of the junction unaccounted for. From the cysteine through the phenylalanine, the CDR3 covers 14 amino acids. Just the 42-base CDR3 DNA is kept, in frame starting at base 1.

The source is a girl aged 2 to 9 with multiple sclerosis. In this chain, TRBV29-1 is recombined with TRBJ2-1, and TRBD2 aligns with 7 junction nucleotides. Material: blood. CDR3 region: CSVGGGGTLNEQFF. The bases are TGCAGCGTTGGGGGCGGGGGTACCCTCAATGAGCAGTTCTTC.